The 14 T cell receptor beta chains below all came from one sample that was sequenced in a study of CD8+ T cells in alopecia areata. The treatment was: oral pan-JAK inhibitor, 5-10 mg twice daily. After isolation, RNA underwent reverse transcription to generate cDNA as the sequencing template. Method: immunoSEQ multiplex PCR; TCRdb's copy keeps in-frame clones and lacks some. The data hold 150,000 to 200,000 clones, with 60% observed a single time. Specimen: CD4+ T cells sorted from blood, collected at week 24, from a patient treated with tofacitinib. The receptors shown here come from a human donor with alopecia areata.

The genes are TRBV29-1 and TRBJ2-7; 14 bases map to TRBD2. From germline, CDR1 is SQVTM and CDR2 ANQGSEA. The V gene end was trimmed by 4 bases and the J gene end by 0 bases; junction bases not matched to a gene: 2. This CDR3 contains 15 residues. Here the CDR3 DNA reads TGCAGCGTTGTGGGACTAGCGGGGGCCTCCTACGAGCAGTACTTC. It specifies CSVVGLAGASYEQYF.

The chain is built from TRBV30 and TRBJ2-7, with D perhaps TRBD2 (5 bases). The V gene lost 1 base and the J gene lost 3 bases, with 10 bases spanning the gap. CDR3 length equals 13 residues. Germline CDR1 is GTSNPN and CDR2 is SVGIG (reference sequence). For the CDR3, the DNA is TGTGCCTGGAGTGCTGGACGGGGCTACGAGCAGTACTTC. The encoded protein is CAWSAGRGYEQYF.

The CDR3 bases are TGTGCCAGCAGCTTAATTTTGGCAGACTCTAGCACAGATACGCAGTATTTT. It specifies CASSLILADSSTDTQYF. The chain couples TRBV7-9 to TRBJ2-3; D is undetermined. The CDR3 totals 17 residues. V lost 2 bases and J lost 0, with 15 bases in between. Germline V CDR1 and CDR2: SEHNR, FQNEAQ (reference sequence).

This chain links TRBV29-1 with TRBJ2-7; no clear D. The CDR3 has 11 amino acids. Trimming left V 4 bases short and J 1 base short, with 5 bases between. The germline V gene encodes CDR1 SQVTM and CDR2 ANQGSEA. The CDR3 loop is CSVVGSYEQYF. CDR3 DNA: TGCAGCGTTGTTGGATCCTACGAGCAGTACTTC.

This chain joins TRBV30 and TRBJ1-1; D might be TRBD1 (5 bases). The CDR3 runs to 11 residues. Germline loops: CDR1 GTSNPN, CDR2 SVGIG (reference sequence). DNA of the CDR3: TGTGTCGTCAGGGAGAACACTGAAGCTTTCTTT. The encoded protein is CVVRENTEAFF. The variable domain in full, completed from reference TRBV30 and TRBJ1-1, reads SQTIHQWPATLVQPVGSPLSLECTVEGTSNPNLYWYRQAAGRGLQLLFYSVGIGQISSEVPQNLSASRPQDRQFILSSKKLLLSDSGFYLCVVRENTEAFFGQGTRLTVV.

This clone was picked up a small number of times. V is TRBV4-1 and J is TRBJ2-2; weak D call: TRBD1 (5 bases). V gave up 3 bases and J gave up 7 bases, with 9 bases separating them. There are 13 residues in the CDR3. CDR1 MGHRA and CDR2 YSYEKL come from the germline V gene. The CDR3: CASSHLGVGELFF. As DNA, the CDR3 is TGCGCCAGCAGCCATTTAGGGGTCGGGGAGCTGTTTTTT.

This clone occurred a few times. This chain links TRBV6-5 with TRBJ2-7; no definite D call. CDR3 length equals 12 residues. Germline CDR1 reads MNHEY; CDR2 reads SVGAGI. V was trimmed by 2 bases and J by 5 bases, leaving 7 bases between them. This CDR3 is CASSYVGNEQYF. In nucleotides, the CDR3 is TGTGCCAGCAGTTACGTAGGGAACGAGCAGTACTTC.

The V and J genes are TRBV19 and TRBJ2-5; 8 nucleotides match TRBD2. The CDR3 is made up of 15 amino acids. Unmatched junction bases numbered 7, after V lost 3 bases and J lost 4 bases. CDR1 and CDR2 (germline): LNHDA, SQIVND (reference sequence). The CDR3, as DNA: TGTGCCAGTAGTATTGGGCGGGGGGCCACAGAGACCCAGTACTTC. Translation gives CASSIGRGATETQYF.

This clone appeared a few times. The chain joins TRBV29-1 to TRBJ1-1; the D is unclear. The length of the CDR3 is 11 residues. V was shortened by 3 bases and J by 4 bases, with 6 bases between the two germline ends. Looked up from germline, CDR1 is SQVTM and CDR2 is ANQGSEA. As DNA, the CDR3 is TGCAGCGTTGAGAGGACCACTGAAGCTTTCTTT. This codes for CSVERTTEAFF. The full variable domain, rest sourced from reference TRBV29-1 and TRBJ1-1, is SAVISQKPSRDICQRGTSLTIQCQVDSQVTMMFWYRQQPGQSLTLIATANQGSEATYESGFVIDKFPISRPNLTFSTLTVSNMSPEDSSIYLCSVERTTEAFFGQGTRLTVV.

CDR3 sequence: CASSLFGESTDTQYF. The CDR3 bases are TGTGCCAGCAGCTTATTCGGCGAAAGCACAGATACGCAGTATTTT. The chain employs TRBV7-2 and TRBJ2-3; D is uncertain. The ends were cut back, 2 bases at V and 0 bases at J, with 9 bases in the middle. CDR3 length: 15 residues. Germline V lookup: CDR1 SGHTA, CDR2 FQGNSA.

In this sample, this clone turned up a few times. The V call is TRBV11-3, the J call TRBJ2-5; D not resolved. Per the germline V gene, CDR1 is SGHNT and CDR2 is YENEEA. This CDR3 has 13 amino acids. V gave up 0 bases and J gave up 5 bases, with 7 bases separating them. The CDR3 reads CASSLEGMETQYF. CDR3 bases: TGTGCCAGCAGCTTAGAGGGCATGGAGACCCAGTACTTC.

This clone has a count of ten or more. This sequence joins TRBV29-1 and TRBJ2-7; a weak D match, TRBD2 (7 bases). In germline, CDR1 is SQVTM, CDR2 ANQGSEA. The CDR3 runs 13 residues. Trimming took 4 bases from V and 2 from J, leaving 12 bases between them. The CDR3 DNA reads TGCAGCGTTGTAACGGGGGGCCCCTACGAGCAGTACTTC. Amino acids: CSVVTGGPYEQYF.

This clone was observed a handful of times. This chain links TRBV5-1 with TRBJ2-7; D may be TRBD1 (6 bases). V was cut by 4 bases and J by 0 bases, with 14 bases left in between. The CDR3 extends over 15 amino acids. In germline, CDR1 is SGHRS, CDR2 YFSETQ. CDR3 loop: CASSETGHNSYEQYF. Here the CDR3 DNA reads TGCGCCAGCAGCGAAACGGGACATAACTCCTACGAGCAGTACTTC.

The genes are TRBV29-1 and TRBJ1-5; the D is unclear. This CDR3 has 17 residues. Trimming removed 7 bases at V and 1 base at J, with 23 bases between. CDR1 and CDR2 from the germline V gene are SQVTM and ANQGSEA. The CDR3 sequence is CSATLGGVGASNQPQHF. The CDR3 DNA sequence: TGCAGCGCCACTTTGGGTGGGGTGGGAGCGAGCAATCAGCCCCAGCATTTT.